This T cell receptor beta chain appears in the sequencing data of a study of blood T cell repertoires in COVID-19. The wider study: The origin of the acute and convalescent COVID-19 samples was the United States, Italy and Spain.

Method: immunoSEQ multiplex PCR; TCRdb's copy keeps in-frame clones and lacks some. The sample lists approximately 27,000 clones, around 88% occurring once. Germline V lookup: CDR1 SGHTA, CDR2 FQGNSA. This CDR3 is 13 amino acids long. The J segment lost 9 bases and the V segment lost 5 bases, leaving 4 bases of the junction unmatched. This chain connects TRBV7-2 to TRBJ2-4; 10 bases agree with TRBD1. Sequences were obtained from peripheral blood. The TCR sequence derives from a man aged 65 to 85 with acute or convalescent COVID-19. CDR3 sequence reads: CASSGQGGTIQYF. In nucleotides, the CDR3 is TGTGCCAGCAGCGGACAGGGGGGAACCATTCAGTACTTC.